This TCR beta chain comes out of a study of blood T cell repertoires in COVID-19. Study information: Samples taken during acute and convalescent COVID-19 were collected in the United States, Italy and Spain.

This clone has a handful of counts. The table came from immunoSEQ multiplex PCR; TCRdb's copy has only in-frame clones and leaves some out. The data contain a few hundred thousand clones, approximately 80% of them seen just once; the ten biggest clones take up around 4.5%. The germline CDR1 and CDR2 sequences are MNHEY and SMNVEV (reference sequence). CDR3 size: 15 residues. Trimming took off 3 bases at V and 9 bases at J, with 18 bases between the two ends. This clonotype was obtained from a man aged 25-45 years with acute COVID-19. The chain links TRBV27 to TRBJ2-1, with TRBD1 as a possible D gene (5 bases). Sample: PBMCs or T cells enriched from blood (not recorded which). The CDR3 region is CASSLGLARGGEQFF. DNA of the CDR3: TGTGCCAGCAGTTTGGGGCTGGCCCGAGGTGGTGAGCAGTTCTTC.